The rows below give T cell receptor beta chains drawn from one sample of a study of immune evolution from preneoplasia to lung adenocarcinoma. TCRdb keeps only in-frame clones here, not all; method: immunoSEQ multiplex PCR. The data contain some 4,900 clones, 78% of them seen just once; the ten biggest clones take up around 7.8%. Sequencing was performed on FFPE normal lung tissue adjacent to the tumor. The receptor set was obtained from a person between 45 and 75 years old with lung adenocarcinoma. The CDR3 runs from the conserved cysteine through the conserved F or W. A D gene is named only where the DNA matches it firmly.

TRBD1 TRBJ2-1 TRBV11-3 CASSSRDRGSYNEQFF
. TRBJ2-5 TRBV29-1 CSVEDPTSSGGTQYF
. TRBJ2-1 TRBV7-9 CASSYGEQFF
. TRBJ1-1 TRBV6-6 CASTPSGGDNTEAFF
TRBD1 TRBJ2-3 TRBV7-3 CASSLDRGRNTQYF
. TRBJ1-1 TRBV7-3 CASSLTPTNTEAFF
. TRBJ2-2 TRBV7-9 CASSLVGELFF
. TRBJ2-2 TRBV30 CAWTDTVYSNTGELFF
. TRBJ2-7 TRBV7-3 CASSSYLQGEQYF
. TRBJ2-7 TRBV6-5 CASSRTTGYEQYF
TRBD2 TRBJ2-7 TRBV2 CASRVLGLGSFEQYF
TRBD2 TRBJ2-1 TRBV5-1 CASSLYGTSYNEQFF
. TRBJ2-4 TRBV28 CASSLPGENIQYF
TRBD2 TRBJ2-5 TRBV23-1 CASKRAGSWETQYF
. TRBJ2-2 TRBV11-3 CASSSRFGELFF
. TRBJ2-7 TRBV2 CASSDAGGAALREQYF
TRBD2 TRBJ2-5 TRBV2 CASSTGSGGQETQYF